Following are 22 T cell receptor beta chains from one sample sequenced in a study of neurological immune-mediated disorders (dated by TCRdb to between 2019 and 2020). The library was produced with 5' RACE. TCRdb shows the sequencer as Illumina HiSeq 2500. TCRdb trimmed the raw reads at Q25, called clones with MiXCR and kept productive beta chains. Rows are unified per CDR3 protein, each entry keeping the most common DNA and genes. The sample table lists tens of thousands of distinct CDR3 sequences, about 3.7% of them with a count of one. The ten largest clones represent approximately 6.3% of the sample. Source material: PBMCs. These receptors were collected from a man aged 40-50 years with multiple sclerosis.

This clonotype was counted ten times or more. The chain joins TRBV10-3 to TRBJ1-5; tentative D call: TRBD1 (6 bases). CDR3 length equals 15 residues. Germline CDR1 is ENHRY and CDR2 is SYGVKD. Between the trimmed V and J ends, which lost 0 bases and 6 bases, there was a span of 12 bases. CDR3 amino acids: CAISESTGLGQPQHF. CDR3 nucleotide sequence: TGTGCCATCAGTGAGTCAACAGGGCTGGGTCAGCCCCAGCATTTT.

The table lists this clonotype with many counts. This chain connects TRBV29-1 to TRBJ1-2, with D unresolved. Deletions cut 2 bases from V and 3 bases from J, with 10 bases between. CDR3 length: 13 residues. Germline lookup yields CDR1 SQVTM and CDR2 ANQGSEA. The DNA of the CDR3 is TGCAGCGTTGAACAGGTAGTGGACTATGGCTACACCTTC. Translation: CSVEQVVDYGYTF.

This clonotype has at least ten counts. The V gene is TRBV18, the J gene TRBJ2-1, with D hard to call. This CDR3 spans 12 amino acids. CDR1 is KGHSH, CDR2 LQKENI, per germline. V was shortened by 6 bases and J by 10 bases, with 13 bases between the two germline ends. The CDR3 nucleotides read TGTGCCAGCTCCCCCAGGTACCAGGAGCAGTTCTTC. Translated: CASSPRYQEQFF.

The rearrangement joins TRBV30 to TRBJ1-6; D unresolved. V was pared by 2 bases and J by 6 bases, with 8 bases between. CDR1 and CDR2 (germline): GTSNPN, SVGIG (reference sequence). This CDR3 comprises 13 residues. DNA for the CDR3: TGTGCCTGGAGTCCAATCGGTAATTCACCCCTCCACTTT. It translates to CAWSPIGNSPLHF.

This clonotype was recorded many times. The J gene is TRBJ2-7, the V gene TRBV28; 8 bases match TRBD1. V trimming: 5 bases; J trimming: 5 bases; junction bases outside the gene matches: 11. CDR1 and CDR2 from the germline V gene are MDHEN and SYDVKM. CDR3 length equals 15 residues. The CDR3 DNA is TGTGCCAGCAGTATATCTCAGGGGGCCGGAGACGAGCAGTACTTC. It encodes CASSISQGAGDEQYF.

This clonotype was counted at least ten times. The rearrangement joins TRBV5-1 to TRBJ2-7; 7 bases are shared with TRBD1. J lost 4 bases, V lost 0 bases, and 7 bases had no gene match. Per the germline V gene, CDR1 is SGHRS and CDR2 is YFSETQ. The length of the CDR3 is 15 residues. The CDR3 DNA reads as TGCGCCAGCAGCTTGGGGTACAGGGGCCCTTACGAGCAGTACTTC. As protein: CASSLGYRGPYEQYF.

This clonotype showed up many times. The chain recombines TRBV12-3 or TRBV12-4 with TRBJ1-6; TRBD1 agrees at 8 bases. This CDR3 has 14 amino acids. V shed 6 bases and J 6 bases; nucleotides not matched to a gene: 4. The CDR3 region has the DNA TGTGCCAGCAGCCAGGGGGCGGGTAATTCACCCCTCCACTTT. Its translation: CASSQGAGNSPLHF.

The chain joins TRBV6-6 to TRBJ1-1; 9 nucleotides agree with TRBD1. The CDR3 is made up of 14 amino acids. Germline-derived CDR1 and CDR2 are MNHNY and SVGAGI (reference sequence). With 6 bases clipped from V and 1 base from J, the junction kept 3 bases outside the gene matches. The CDR3 nucleotides read TGTGCCAGCAGCGGGGACAGGGCGAACACTGAAGCTTTCTTT. As protein: CASSGDRANTEAFF.

In its sample, this clonotype was seen many times. The gene calls are TRBV7-9 and TRBJ2-7; 11 bases align to TRBD2. Germline CDR1 is SEHNR and CDR2 is FQNEAQ (reference sequence). The CDR3 length is 15 residues. V gave up 3 bases and J gave up 2 bases; unmatched junction bases: 3. The CDR3 region is CASSFPSGGTYEQYF. CDR3 coding DNA: TGTGCCAGCAGCTTCCCTAGCGGGGGGACCTACGAGCAGTACTTC.

This clonotype has at least ten counts. V usage is TRBV20-1 and J usage is TRBJ1-4, with D unresolved. With 3 bases removed from V and 0 bases from J, the gap between germline ends came to 14 bases. Germline V gene lookup returns CDR1 DFQATT and CDR2 SNEGSKA (reference sequence). The CDR3 extends over 16 amino acids. This CDR3 is CSARALGPTTNEKLFF. The CDR3 DNA is TGCAGTGCTAGGGCCCTCGGGCCAACAACTAATGAAAAACTGTTTTTT.

The table lists this clonotype with many counts. The chain uses TRBV7-9 and TRBJ1-1; D unclear. This CDR3 comprises 13 residues. V was clipped by 7 bases and J by 3 bases, with 12 bases between them. CDR1 and CDR2 from the germline V gene are SEHNR and FQNEAQ (reference sequence). The CDR3 bases are TGTGCCAGCATGGAGGTCGTGGACACTGAAGCTTTCTTT. Its translation: CASMEVVDTEAFF.

This clonotype was seen many times. The chain carries TRBV29-1 and TRBJ2-1; 10 bases are a match to TRBD1. J gave up 7 bases and V 6 bases, and 15 bases lay outside the gene matches. This CDR3 is 16 amino acids long. Germline V gives CDR1 SQVTM, CDR2 ANQGSEA. CDR3 amino acids: CSVQWTGGGLGNEQFF. In nucleotides, the CDR3 is TGCAGCGTGCAATGGACAGGGGGGGGGCTTGGGAATGAGCAGTTCTTC.

There are many counts of this clonotype. This sequence joins TRBV5-1 and TRBJ2-7; TRBD2 matches 9 bases. The CDR3 loop spans 16 amino acids. The germline V gene has CDR1 SGHRS and CDR2 YFSETQ. V shed 1 base, J shed 6 bases, and the junction held 11 bases outside the gene matches. CDR3 protein: CASSLHLGGGASEQYF. The CDR3, as DNA: TGCGCCAGCAGCTTGCATCTTGGCGGGGGGGCTAGCGAGCAGTACTTC.

This clonotype was observed at least ten times. This sequence joins TRBV15 and TRBJ1-1, with TRBD1 matching over 12 bases. J gave up 5 bases and V 0 bases, and 10 bases lay outside the gene matches. The germline V gene encodes CDR1 LNHNV and CDR2 YYDKDF (reference sequence). The CDR3 is 18 residues long. CDR3 sequence (DNA): TGTGCCACCAGCAGAGATTCCCCCGGGACAGGGGGCTGGACTGAAGCTTTCTTT. Translating it yields CATSRDSPGTGGWTEAFF.

In its sample, this clonotype was seen many times. This rearrangement joins TRBV6-6 to TRBJ2-7, with D possibly being TRBD2 (5 bases). The CDR3 runs 13 residues. The V end was cut by 0 bases, the J end by 6 bases, with 9 bases between. Germline CDR1 reads MNHNY; CDR2 reads SVGAGI (reference sequence). The CDR3 DNA follows: TGTGCCAGCAGTTACTCGAGACGGGGCGAGCAGTACTTC. It is translated as CASSYSRRGEQYF.

The chain is built from TRBV7-2 and TRBJ2-3, with D unclear. CDR1 and CDR2 (germline): SGHTA, FQGNSA. Trimming stripped 5 bases from V and 2 bases from J, with 5 bases between. The CDR3 has 12 residues. The CDR3 coding sequence is TGTGCCAGCAGCAAGACCACAGATACGCAGTATTTT. Protein: CASSKTTDTQYF.

This clonotype was seen repeatedly, ten times or more. The chain is built from TRBV4-1 and TRBJ2-7; D remains ambiguous. The germline V gene encodes CDR1 MGHRA and CDR2 YSYEKL. The ends were cut back, 3 bases at V and 6 bases at J, with 15 bases in the middle. CDR3 size: 14 residues. The CDR3 DNA reads TGCGCCAGCAGCCACGAGGTTCGAATGGGCGAGCAGTACTTC. Translating gives CASSHEVRMGEQYF.

This clonotype was counted ten times or more. The V call is TRBV5-1, the J call TRBJ2-1; TRBD2 aligns across 14 bases. The CDR3 extends over 16 amino acids. With V trimmed by 3 bases and J by 4 bases, 3 bases remained unmatched. Looked up from germline, CDR1 is SGHRS and CDR2 is YFSETQ. The CDR3 bases are TGCGCCAGCAGCTCGACTAGCGGGGGGGCGTACAATGAGCAGTTCTTC. Residues: CASSSTSGGAYNEQFF.

In its sample, this clonotype was seen many times. The rearrangement uses TRBV20-1 and TRBJ1-4; D is unclear. Germline CDR1 reads DFQATT; CDR2 reads SNEGSKA (reference sequence). This CDR3 contains 15 residues. V was cut by 4 bases and J by 8 bases, with 20 bases left in between. The chain's CDR3 is CSATSREGGEEKLFF. CDR3 DNA: TGCAGTGCTACGTCACGGGAGGGTGGGGAGGAAAAACTGTTTTTT.

This clonotype was counted ten times or more. The chain combines TRBV6-6 with TRBJ1-2, with 8 bases lining up with TRBD1. The CDR3 extends over 13 amino acids. Germline V lookup: CDR1 MNHNY, CDR2 SVGAGI (reference sequence). The V segment lost 8 bases and the J segment 5 bases; nucleotides outside the gene matches: 7. As DNA, the CDR3 is TGTGCCAGCGAACGAGGACAGGGTTATGGCTACACCTTC. Protein product: CASERGQGYGYTF.

Many counts were recorded for this clonotype. The chain joins TRBV10-2 to TRBJ2-7; D uncertain. CDR1 and CDR2 from the germline V gene are WSHSY and SAAADI. With 6 bases removed from V and 4 bases from J, the gap between germline ends came to 13 bases. The CDR3 is 13 residues long. The CDR3 is CASRDPGIYEQYF. The CDR3 DNA is TGCGCCAGCAGGGATCCGGGCATATACGAGCAGTACTTC.

In its sample, this clonotype was seen many times. The chain couples TRBV10-3 to TRBJ2-5; D perhaps matches TRBD2 (7 bases). The CDR3 is 14 amino acids. CDR1 is ENHRY, CDR2 SYGVKD, per germline. Trimming took off 6 bases at V and 1 base at J, with 12 bases between the two ends. The CDR3 protein is CAISRGGPQETQYF. In nucleotides, the CDR3 is TGTGCCATCAGCCGCGGGGGCCCCCAAGAGACCCAGTACTTC.